This record concerns one T cell receptor (beta chain) sequence. In the source study's methods: Reference gene primer amplification yielded estimated nucleated cell counts. TCRdb keeps only in-frame clones here, not all; method: immunoSEQ multiplex PCR. V and J calls and clone size are copied from that table; D and trimming were computed from the DNA. The sample yields around 140,000 clones, approximately 84% seen once. CDR3 length: 15 residues. V shed 6 bases, J shed 0 bases, and the junction held 4 bases outside the gene matches. CDR1 SGHVS and CDR2 FNYEAQ come from the germline V gene. The sample comes from a study of blood T cell repertoires in COVID-19. Study at large: The study drew acute and convalescent COVID-19 samples from the United States, Italy and Spain. PBMCs, B-cell-depleted T cells, or T cells provided the cDNA or gDNA that made up the material.

Specimen: peripheral blood. This sequence joins TRBV7-6 and TRBJ2-3, with 9 bases fitting TRBD2. The receptor comes from a man aged 55 to 69 with acute or convalescent COVID-19. In DNA form, the CDR3 reads TGTGCCAGCAGTCCTCTAGCGGGAAGCACAGATACGCAGTATTTT. Its protein is CASSPLAGSTDTQYF.